This entry lists 25 T cell receptor beta chains sequenced from one sample in a study of identical twins. MiXCR, applied by TCRdb to the 5' RACE reads, yields one record per CDR3 protein. In the table there are 500,000 or so distinct CDR3 sequences, over 12% of which are singletons. The same data also contributed to another study, on yellow fever vaccine responses in identical twins.

The sequenced sample consisted of CD4+ T cells sorted from blood. Receptors originate from a woman under 30 in good health.

In this sample, this clonotype is medium-sized. V is TRBV5-1 and J is TRBJ2-2, with no clear D. Trimming took off 0 bases at V and 6 bases at J, with 9 bases between the two ends. Per the germline V gene, CDR1 is SGHRS and CDR2 is YFSETQ. The CDR3 consists of 14 residues. The CDR3 region has the DNA TGCGCCAGCAGCTTGGCCCAAAGGGCCGGGGAGCTGTTTTTT. Amino acid sequence: CASSLAQRAGELFF.

This clonotype has only a few counts. The genes are TRBV12-3 or TRBV12-4 and TRBJ1-1, with 7 bases aligning to TRBD1. Losses at the gene ends were 1 base for V and 5 bases for J; bases not matched to a gene: 7. The CDR3 spans 15 residues. The CDR3: CASSLEPGGLTEAFF. The DNA of the CDR3 is TGTGCCAGCAGTTTAGAGCCAGGGGGGTTGACTGAAGCTTTCTTT.

This clonotype was seen more than once but under ten times. The chain employs TRBV19 and TRBJ2-1; the D gene is possibly TRBD1 (6 bases). CDR1 is LNHDA, CDR2 SQIVND, per germline (reference sequence). The CDR3 has 15 residues. Trimming took off 5 bases at V and 3 bases at J, with 14 bases between the two ends. The CDR3 sequence: CASSEQGKGYNEQFF. The CDR3 nucleotides read TGTGCCAGTAGTGAACAGGGTAAGGGCTACAATGAGCAGTTCTTC.

This clonotype was seen a few times. This chain uses TRBV10-3 with TRBJ2-3; no definite D call. The germline V gene encodes CDR1 ENHRY and CDR2 SYGVKD. The CDR3 extends over 12 amino acids. V lost 3 bases and J 3 bases, leaving 4 bases between the germline ends. The CDR3 DNA follows: TGTGCCATCAGTGAAGCGACAGATACGCAGTATTTT. Amino acids: CAISEATDTQYF.

The chain employs TRBV5-1 and TRBJ2-7; 7 nucleotides align to TRBD1. V shed 3 bases, J shed 5 bases, and the junction held 11 bases outside the gene matches. Germline V CDR1 and CDR2: SGHRS, YFSETQ. This CDR3 contains 15 residues. CDR3 DNA sequence: TGCGCCAGCAGCTCCTCGACGGACAGGCCCCACGAGCAGTACTTC. Protein: CASSSSTDRPHEQYF.

There are a few counts of this clonotype. The chain is built from TRBV28 and TRBJ2-1, with 7 bases lining up with TRBD2. This CDR3 is 16 amino acids long. V was clipped by 4 bases and J by 8 bases; unmatched bases: 14. Germline assignment: CDR1 MDHEN and CDR2 SYDVKM. DNA for the CDR3: TGTGCCAGCAGTTCCCCATGGGGGAGGGTCACTGATGAGCAGTTCTTC. Its protein is CASSSPWGRVTDEQFF.

This clonotype was counted a few times. CDR3 bases: TGTGCCAGCAGCTTAGGGGGCGGGAGGGGCCCCACAGATACGCAGTATTTT. This gives the protein CASSLGGGRGPTDTQYF. The rearrangement links TRBV7-2 to TRBJ2-3, with 9 positions matching TRBD2. Germline loops: CDR1 SGHTA, CDR2 FQGNSA. The trim removed 1 base at V and 2 bases at J, leaving 7 bases unmatched. The length of the CDR3 is 17 residues.

This clonotype was observed a few times. The chain combines TRBV28 with TRBJ1-2, with D possibly TRBD1 on 6 matching bases. Germline loops: CDR1 MDHEN, CDR2 SYDVKM. The ends were cut back, 5 bases at V and 3 bases at J, with 13 bases in the middle. This CDR3 is built from 14 residues. This CDR3 is CASSPQGEHYGYTF. The DNA for the CDR3 is TGTGCCAGCAGTCCACAGGGAGAGCACTATGGCTACACCTTC.

This clonotype was seen repeatedly, ten times or more. The rearrangement links TRBV7-8 to TRBJ1-3; tentative D call: TRBD1 (6 bases). CDR1 is SGHVS and CDR2 is FQNEAQ in the germline V gene. Trimming took 4 bases from V and 13 from J, leaving 17 bases between them. This CDR3 is 13 amino acids long. The DNA for the CDR3 is TGTGCCAGCAGCTCCGGAGGGGGGCCCAGGATATATTTT. It yields the protein CASSSGGGPRIYF.

The rearrangement uses TRBV18 and TRBJ2-6; no firm D call. Trimming left V 2 bases short and J 2 bases short, with 10 bases between. Germline CDR1 KGHSH, CDR2 LQKENI. The CDR3 has 16 amino acids. CDR3 sequence reads: CASSPFGETGANVLTF. CDR3 DNA: TGTGCCAGCTCACCATTTGGGGAAACTGGGGCCAACGTCCTGACTTTC.

This clonotype showed up just a few times. The chain joins TRBV5-1 to TRBJ2-7, with TRBD2 identical over 8 bases. Germline lookup yields CDR1 SGHRS and CDR2 YFSETQ. The trim removed 2 bases at V and 5 bases at J, leaving 15 bases unmatched. The CDR3 loop spans 17 amino acids. The CDR3 nucleotides read TGCGCCAGCAGCTTCGGGCAGACCGGGACTAGGTACGACGAGCAGTACTTC. Its protein product is CASSFGQTGTRYDEQYF.

This clonotype showed up many times. This chain connects TRBV10-3 to TRBJ2-3; D might be TRBD1 (5 bases). V was shortened by 3 bases and J by 2 bases, with 15 bases between the two germline ends. The germline CDR1 and CDR2 sequences are ENHRY and SYGVKD. The CDR3 loop spans 16 amino acids. DNA for the CDR3: TGTGCCATCAGTGACCGAACGAAGGGGAACACAGATACGCAGTATTTT. This gives the protein CAISDRTKGNTDTQYF.

The chain carries TRBV7-9 and TRBJ2-7, with D tentatively TRBD1 (5 bases). The V gene's germline CDR1 is SEHNR and CDR2 FQNEAQ (reference sequence). V was clipped by 5 bases and J by 9 bases, with 11 bases between them. The CDR3 is made up of 11 amino acids. The DNA for the CDR3 is TGTGCCAGCAGCCCAGGACATGGGCAGTACTTC. It yields the protein CASSPGHGQYF.

The chain links TRBV7-9 to TRBJ2-1, with 7 bases lining up with TRBD1. This CDR3 comprises 13 residues. Trimming removed 6 bases from V and 6 bases from J; junction bases left unmatched: 5. CDR1 and CDR2 (germline): SEHNR, FQNEAQ (reference sequence). CDR3 sequence (DNA): TGTGCCAGCAGTTTCGCAGGGGGCAATGAGCAGTTCTTC. Amino acid sequence: CASSFAGGNEQFF.

The J gene is TRBJ2-2, the V gene TRBV7-2; no firm D call. Germline loops: CDR1 SGHTA, CDR2 FQGNSA. The CDR3 contains 15 residues. V was trimmed by 1 base and J by 0 bases, leaving 6 bases between them. The CDR3 is CASSLVFSNTGELFF. In DNA form, the CDR3 reads TGTGCCAGCAGCTTAGTCTTTTCGAACACCGGGGAGCTGTTTTTT.

This clonotype has more than one count but fewer than ten. This chain links TRBV6-1 with TRBJ2-7; no definite D call. Germline V gives CDR1 MNHNS, CDR2 SASEGT. The CDR3 is 13 residues long. V was clipped by 3 bases and J by 2 bases, with 8 bases between them. Here the CDR3 reads CASSDWGAYEQYF. The CDR3 DNA reads as TGTGCCAGCAGTGATTGGGGTGCCTACGAGCAGTACTTC.

J is TRBJ1-2 and V is TRBV7-2, with 7 nucleotides matching TRBD1. Trimming at V came to 5 bases and at J to 3 bases, leaving 6 bases not matched to a gene. Germline CDR1 and CDR2: SGHTA and FQGNSA. The CDR3 sequence is 14 residues long. CDR3 loop: CASSPRQGDYGYTF. CDR3 coding DNA: TGTGCCAGCAGCCCTCGGCAGGGGGACTATGGCTACACCTTC.

This CDR3 is CASSGTGGPTSEQYF. The CDR3 nucleotides are TGTGCCAGCAGTGGGACAGGGGGCCCGACGAGCGAGCAGTACTTC. This chain uses TRBV25-1 with TRBJ2-7, with TRBD1 identical over 11 bases. V dropped 4 bases and J dropped 6; count of bases not matched to a gene: 8. The germline CDR1 and CDR2 sequences are MGHDK and SYGVNS. This CDR3 contains 15 residues.

The chain links TRBV5-6 to TRBJ2-1; either TRBD1 or TRBD2 may supply D (5 bases each). This CDR3 region has 13 residues. Trimming cost V 4 bases and J 10 bases, with 15 bases left between them. The germline V gene has CDR1 SGHDT and CDR2 YYEEEE. The CDR3 DNA reads as TGTGCCAGCAGCCCCTGGGACCAAAGGGAGCAGTTCTTC. Residues: CASSPWDQREQFF.

The chain recombines TRBV7-2 with TRBJ2-7; D call uncertain. Germline values: CDR1 SGHTA, CDR2 FQGNSA. The CDR3 contains 14 residues. With 2 bases removed from V and 0 bases from J, the gap between germline ends came to 8 bases. In nucleotides, the CDR3 is TGTGCCAGCAGCTTAATCCGCGGCTCCTACGAGCAGTACTTC. It codes for CASSLIRGSYEQYF.

The chain carries TRBV20-1 and TRBJ2-5; TRBD2 is a possible D gene (5 bases). CDR1 is DFQATT, CDR2 SNEGSKA, per germline (reference sequence). The CDR3 sequence is 14 residues long. Between the trimmed V and J ends, which lost 1 base and 2 bases, there was a span of 11 bases. CDR3 residues: CSARVTGKQETQYF. DNA of the CDR3: TGCAGTGCTAGAGTCACCGGGAAGCAAGAGACCCAGTACTTC.

The rearrangement links TRBV7-2 to TRBJ1-1; D is undetermined. V was pared by 6 bases and J by 3 bases, with 11 bases between. This CDR3 has 13 amino acids. Germline CDR1 is SGHTA and CDR2 is FQGNSA. CDR3 protein: CASRPSGYTEAFF. The DNA of the CDR3 is TGTGCCAGCAGACCCTCGGGGTACACTGAAGCTTTCTTT.

This chain links TRBV20-1 with TRBJ2-1; 9 bases line up with TRBD2. The V gene end was trimmed by 6 bases and the J gene end by 0 bases; junction bases not matched to a gene: 9. CDR3 length: 16 amino acids. In germline, CDR1 is DFQATT, CDR2 SNEGSKA (reference sequence). Written as DNA, the CDR3 is TGCAGTGCCAAAGGGGTTAGCGGGAGCTCCTACAATGAGCAGTTCTTC. It translates to CSAKGVSGSSYNEQFF.

The CDR3 nucleotides are TGTGCCAGCAGCTTAGTGCGAGGTCCCCCTGCCTACGAGCAGTACTTC. Translating it yields CASSLVRGPPAYEQYF. V usage is TRBV7-2 and J usage is TRBJ2-7; the D is unclear. This CDR3 has 16 amino acids. Germline lookup yields CDR1 SGHTA and CDR2 FQGNSA. V was trimmed by 1 base and J by 2 bases, leaving 15 bases between them. Full variable domain (missing parts from reference TRBV7-2 and TRBJ2-7): GAGVSQSPSNKVTEKGKDVELRCDPISGHTALYWYRQSLGQGLEFLIYFQGNSAPDKSGLPSDRFSAERTGGSVSTLTIQRTQQEDSAVYLCASSLVRGPPAYEQYFGPGTRLTVT.

The chain employs TRBV20-1 and TRBJ2-1; the match to TRBD2 covers 15 bases. Germline CDR1 is DFQATT and CDR2 is SNEGSKA (reference sequence). J gave up 1 base and V 1 base, and 11 bases lay outside the gene matches. This CDR3 has 20 residues. The CDR3 region has the DNA TGCAGTGCTAGAGCACTCGGGACTAGCGGGGGGCCCCCTTCCTACAATGAGCAGTTCTTC. Amino acid sequence: CSARALGTSGGPPSYNEQFF.